The sequence of this T cell receptor (beta chain) was determined in a study of OX40 agonist ivuxolimab in advanced cancers. The wider study: Melanoma, hepatocellular carcinoma, head and neck or renal cell cancer occurred in dose-escalation patients. General study findings and limits: At doses 0.1 to 3.0 mg/kg, CD4+ and CD8+ clones expanded.

TCRdb's copy holds only in-frame clones and misses some; the assay was immunoSEQ multiplex PCR. The table includes more than 65,000 clones, about 81% detected once. Germline assignment: CDR1 LGHNA and CDR2 YNFKEQ. CDR3 length: 14 residues. V was pared by 1 base and J by 2 bases, with 8 bases between. On this clone itself: The antigen is not known.

This chain uses TRBV4-2 with TRBJ2-5; D uncertain. This sample comprised CD4+ or CD8+ T cells sorted from blood, obtained in a trial of the OX40 agonist ivuxolimab. This clonotype originated in an adult with an advanced solid tumor such as melanoma, head and neck, liver or kidney cancer. The CDR3, as DNA: TGTGCCAGCAGCCAAGGTCAGAAACAAGAGACCCAGTACTTC. The encoded protein is CASSQGQKQETQYF.